The entry below describes one T cell receptor beta chain. The antigen is undetermined. This sample was taken from a study of CD8 T cell repertoires and HIV-1 epitope variants. Study at large: Tested: three Gag epitope families, Nef HW9 and YT9.

Sequencing of TCR beta CDR3 used immunoSEQ survey depth. Using immunoSEQ multiplex PCR, the repertoire was profiled, and TCRdb retains in-frame clones only, with some absent. The repertoire holds roughly 4,700 clones, with roughly two thirds as singletons. This receptor was identified in a male donor with HIV. The specimen sequenced was cultured CD8+ T cells derived from PBMCs.

The CDR3 region has the DNA TGTGCCAGCAGTGAGACCGTGAAGGGCGAGACCCAGTACTTC. It codes for CASSETVKGETQYF. The genes are TRBV25-1 and TRBJ2-5; D gene uncertain. V dropped 3 bases and J dropped 5 bases, with 13 bases sitting between them. The CDR3 is 14 amino acids. CDR1 is MGHDK and CDR2 is SYGVNS in the germline V gene.